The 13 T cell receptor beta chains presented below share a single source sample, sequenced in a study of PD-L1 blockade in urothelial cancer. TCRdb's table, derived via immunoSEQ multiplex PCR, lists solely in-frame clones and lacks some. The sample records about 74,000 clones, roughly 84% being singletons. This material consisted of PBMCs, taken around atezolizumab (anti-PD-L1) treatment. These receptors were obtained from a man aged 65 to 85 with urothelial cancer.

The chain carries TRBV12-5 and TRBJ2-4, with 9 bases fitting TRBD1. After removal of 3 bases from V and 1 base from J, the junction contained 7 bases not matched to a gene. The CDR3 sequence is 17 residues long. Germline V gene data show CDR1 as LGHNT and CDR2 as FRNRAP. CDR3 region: CASGFPDRGGAKNIQYF. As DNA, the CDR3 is TGTGCTAGTGGTTTCCCCGACAGGGGGGGGGCCAAAAACATTCAGTACTTC.

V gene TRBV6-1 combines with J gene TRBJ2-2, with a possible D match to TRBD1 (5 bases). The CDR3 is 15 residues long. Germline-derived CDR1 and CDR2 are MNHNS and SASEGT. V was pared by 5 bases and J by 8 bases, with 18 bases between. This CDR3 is CASSSDRFLRGELFF. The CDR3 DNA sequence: TGTGCCAGCAGTTCCGACAGATTCTTACGGGGGGAGCTGTTTTTT.

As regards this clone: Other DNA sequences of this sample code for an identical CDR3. The CDR3 loop is CASSYSGGNTEAFF. DNA of the CDR3: TGTGCCAGCAGTTACTCTGGAGGGAACACTGAAGCTTTCTTT. The chain links TRBV6-5 to TRBJ1-1, with D unclear. Trimming removed 0 bases at V and 1 base at J, with 6 bases between. Germline lookup yields CDR1 MNHEY and CDR2 SVGAGI. The CDR3 is 14 residues long.

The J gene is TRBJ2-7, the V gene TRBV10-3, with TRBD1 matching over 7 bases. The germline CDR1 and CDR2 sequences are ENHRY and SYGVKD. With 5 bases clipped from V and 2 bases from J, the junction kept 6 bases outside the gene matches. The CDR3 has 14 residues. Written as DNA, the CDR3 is TGTGCCATCAGTACCCAAGACAGGGCCTACGAGCAGTACTTC. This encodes CAISTQDRAYEQYF.

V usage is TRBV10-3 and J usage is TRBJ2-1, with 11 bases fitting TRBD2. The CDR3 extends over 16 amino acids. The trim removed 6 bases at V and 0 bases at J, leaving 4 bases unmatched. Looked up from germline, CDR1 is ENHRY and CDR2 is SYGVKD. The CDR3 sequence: CAIRGTSGFSYNEQFF. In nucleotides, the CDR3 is TGTGCCATCAGGGGGACTAGCGGATTCTCCTACAATGAGCAGTTCTTC.

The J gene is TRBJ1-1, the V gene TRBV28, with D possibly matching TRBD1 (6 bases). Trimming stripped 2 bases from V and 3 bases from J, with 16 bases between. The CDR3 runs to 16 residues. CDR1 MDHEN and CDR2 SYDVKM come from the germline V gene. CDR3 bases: TGTGCCAGCAGTTTAGCGATGGGGAGGGGGGACACTGAAGCTTTCTTT. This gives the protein CASSLAMGRGDTEAFF.

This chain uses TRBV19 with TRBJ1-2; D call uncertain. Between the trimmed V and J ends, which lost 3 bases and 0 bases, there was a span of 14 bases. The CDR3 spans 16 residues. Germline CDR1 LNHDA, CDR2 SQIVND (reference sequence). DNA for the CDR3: TGTGCCAGTAGTATCGTGGCTGAATTTGCTAACTATGGCTACACCTTC. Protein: CASSIVAEFANYGYTF.

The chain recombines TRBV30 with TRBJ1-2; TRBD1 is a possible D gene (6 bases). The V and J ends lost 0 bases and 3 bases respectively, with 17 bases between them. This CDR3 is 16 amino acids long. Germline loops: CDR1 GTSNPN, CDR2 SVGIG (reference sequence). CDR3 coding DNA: TGTGCCTGGAGTGTACAGGGTCGACGGCTAGACTATGGCTACACCTTC. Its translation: CAWSVQGRRLDYGYTF.

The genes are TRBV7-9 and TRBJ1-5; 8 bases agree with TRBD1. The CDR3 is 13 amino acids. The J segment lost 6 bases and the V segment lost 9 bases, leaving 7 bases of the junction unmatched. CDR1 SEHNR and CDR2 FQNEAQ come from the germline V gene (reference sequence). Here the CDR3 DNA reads TGTGCCAGTACCCAGGGGGCGATTCAGCCCCAGCATTTT. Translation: CASTQGAIQPQHF. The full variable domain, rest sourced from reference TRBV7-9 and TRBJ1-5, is DTGVSQNPRHKITKRGQNVTFRCDPISEHNRLYWYRQTLGQGPEFLTYFQNEAQLEKSRLLSDRFSAERPKGSFSTLEIQRTEQGDSAMYLCASTQGAIQPQHFGDGTRLSIL.

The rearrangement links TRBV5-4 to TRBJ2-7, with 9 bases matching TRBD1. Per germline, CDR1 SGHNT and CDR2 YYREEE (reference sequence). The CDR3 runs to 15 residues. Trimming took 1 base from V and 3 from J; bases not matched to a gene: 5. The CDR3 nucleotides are TGTGCCAGCAGCTTGAGGGACAGGGTTTTCTACGAGCAGTACTTC. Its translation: CASSLRDRVFYEQYF.

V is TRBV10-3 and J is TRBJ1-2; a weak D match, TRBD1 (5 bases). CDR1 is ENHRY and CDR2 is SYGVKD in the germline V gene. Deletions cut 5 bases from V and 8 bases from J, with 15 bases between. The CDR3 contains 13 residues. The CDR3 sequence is CAISSQGVRGYTF. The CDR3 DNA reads TGTGCCATCAGTTCCCAGGGTGTACGCGGCTACACCTTC.

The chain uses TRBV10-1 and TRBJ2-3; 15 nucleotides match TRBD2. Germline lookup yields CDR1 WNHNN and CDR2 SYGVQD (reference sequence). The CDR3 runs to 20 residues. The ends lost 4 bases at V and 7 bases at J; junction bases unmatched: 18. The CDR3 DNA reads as TGCGCCAGCAGTGGAGGGACCGGGACTAGCGGGAGGACGACCAAGTATACGCAGTATTTT. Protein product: CASSGGTGTSGRTTKYTQYF.

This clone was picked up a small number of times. DNA for the CDR3: TGTGCCAGCAGTCAGACTAGCGGGAGTACAGATACGCAGTATTTT. Protein: CASSQTSGSTDTQYF. The V and J genes are TRBV5-4 and TRBJ2-3; 12 bases align to TRBD2. There are 15 residues in the CDR3. The J segment lost 3 bases and the V segment lost 5 bases, leaving 4 bases of the junction unmatched. Germline assignment: CDR1 SGHNT and CDR2 YYREEE (reference sequence).